This record looks at one TCR beta chain sequence and its context. No antigen is known for it. One junction end does not reproduce the germline sequence, and a read error may be involved. The data originate from a study of cytomegalovirus exposure and HLA in healthy donors (dated by TCRdb to about 2017). Concerning the study at large: In an earlier analysis of several hundred of the donors, 250 to 300 Gb of sequence data and 117 million unique TCR beta sequences from roughly 190 million T cells were reported. An early release covering over 500 HLA-typed donors comprised about 290 gigabases of sequencing data and 85 million or so unique TCR sequences. The study used immunosequencing to profile the T cell repertoires of 666 subjects and linked those repertoires to cytomegalovirus serostatus. The study was designed to test whether signatures of past pathogen exposure could be identified by cataloging public T cell receptors. Alongside the repertoire data, information on donor age, sex, ethnicity and CMV serostatus was compiled. All discovery cohort repertoires had been generated using a single sequencing platform. A later genetic analysis took genome-wide SNP genotypes for about three fifths of the 666 donors and used that subset as a discovery cohort. Among some 410 genotyped donors of the cohort, an average of roughly 230,000 unique TCR beta nucleotide sequences was sequenced per donor, of which about 19% were non-productive. The number of typed donors differed by locus: about 620-640 for A, B, C, DRB1 and DQB1; some 500 for DQA1; roughly 600 for DPA1; and around 490 for DPB1. In addition to the first cohort of about 650 subjects, a separate validation cohort of under 150 different subjects was used. A later analysis re-analyzed previously published TCR beta repertoires from approximately 700 donors and added high-resolution HLA genotyping to study TCR occurrence patterns. Class I and class II HLA loci were covered by the typing at four-digit resolution. High-throughput TCR immunosequencing, statistical association of individual TCRs with disease status, and machine learning were combined to predict cytomegalovirus infection status. Rather than drawing on any new phenotypic data, the later analysis identified candidate immune exposures from TCR beta sequences and the way those sequences occurred across donors. Of the 350 to 400 genotyped donors, about 80% fell in the genetic ancestry cluster associated with self-reported Caucasian donors. Four or five DR-DQ haplotypes were handled as single units for association and clustering, since linkage in the cohort was strong. In an earlier analysis of several hundred of the donors, high-throughput TCR beta sequencing was used to judge whether each TCR beta V gene segment behaved as functional or pseudogenic.

The cohort consisted of 600 or so healthy bone marrow donors. All cohort members were sampled while nominally healthy, although unrecorded immune exposures were likely present. The donor was CMV seronegative and was included in the group of 352 seronegative cohort members. A peripheral blood sample was provided by each donor, and peripheral blood mononuclear cells were used for TCR beta sequencing. Genomic DNA was extracted from the blood cell samples with the Qiagen DNeasy Blood Extraction Kit. Overall study results and their limits: A further reported finding was that TCR beta sequences accurately predicted the HLA-A and HLA-B alleles for most subjects in the first cohort. According to a later analysis, TCR association rates differed among HLA loci, with DRB1 alleles showing the most associated TCRs and HLA-C alleles showing the fewest. Only TCR beta chains were sequenced in this cohort, and the absence of alpha or paired-chain data limited detectable features. For the cohort, immune exposure information was limited to CMV serostatus. Because counts were too low, around 17 rarely observed V segments, including chromosome 9 orphons, were left out of the earlier analysis of several hundred of the donors. According to a later genetic analysis, donors in an Asian-associated ancestry cluster had fewer N-insertions in productive TCRs than the roughly 700-donor mean. In an earlier analysis of 587 of the donors, most TCR beta V segments appeared in productive rearrangements about 87% or about 30% of the time, broadly matching IMGT annotations. Most TCR sequences were observed very rarely across donors, whereas some public TCRs were present in many individuals. The study listed 164 TCR beta chains as associated with cytomegalovirus. Assigning TCR associations to individual alleles was difficult when HLA alleles, especially DR and DQ, strongly co-occurred. A later genetic analysis associated a missense DCLRE1C variant with V-gene and J-gene trimming of TCR beta chains, and an independent cohort replicated the association. Linkage disequilibrium might explain the correlated functional status among segregating V segments, but an unknown experimental factor could not be ruled out. It was suggested by the authors that the approach could potentially be generalized to other disease states and immunological phenotypes. Presence/absence analyses assumed roughly uniform sequencing depth across donors, an assumption that may not hold. Because some donors lacked HLA typing at each locus, the association tests relied only on the typed subset. A later analysis found that HLA-associated TCR beta chains were more clonally expanded and had lower generation probabilities than equally common non-associated chains. Specific HLA alleles were associated with more than 15,000 TCR beta sequences at a false discovery rate of 0.05 in a later analysis. In a later analysis, most CMV-associated TCR beta chains were found to appear HLA-restricted, with HLA associations seemingly driven largely by CMV exposure. The classifier was reported to diagnose cytomegalovirus status with high specificity and sensitivity in both the original and validation cohorts. Several of the top co-occurrence clusters appeared to be linked to parvovirus B19, influenza, CMV and Epstein-Barr virus, according to a later analysis. The sequencing pipeline was judged likely to have produced a cluster of highly shared sequence variants as a technical artifact. In vitro tests confirmed that a few of the cytomegalovirus-associated TCR beta chains recognize cytomegalovirus antigens.

Libraries were prepared through the immunoSEQ multiplex PCR assay. For the multiplex PCR, a mixture combining 60 forward primers for TCR Vbeta segments and 13 reverse primers for TCR Jbeta segments was used. The CDR3 region of rearranged TCR beta genes was amplified from genomic DNA by a multiplex PCR assay. Amplified TCR beta libraries were sequenced as 87-base-pair reads on the Illumina HiSeq System. The authors processed their data as follows. Across the 670 or so repertoires, a later analysis counted 80 million or so unique TCR beta chains, 8.5 million to 12 million of which were shared by at least two donors. To remove PCR and sequencing errors, raw reads were error-corrected and collapsed into unique sequences using a nearest-neighbor algorithm that merged closely related sequences. To assign V, D and J gene segments, CDR3 sequences were aligned to IMGT reference sequences. For a sequence to be retained, a match of at least six nucleotides to both a V gene segment and a J gene segment was required. A rearrangement was called productive if the CDR3 had no stop codons and remained in frame with V and J, and every other rearrangement was called non-productive. Following IMGT convention, CDR3 was defined as the stretch from the second conserved V-encoded cysteine to the conserved J-encoded phenylalanine. Sequences without an unambiguous match to a single V gene segment were excluded from the earlier analysis of 450 to 650 of the donors. In an earlier analysis of approximately 550 of the donors, V segments were called functional above 56.7% productive rearrangements and were called segregating when the between-donor standard deviation exceeded 5%. A statistical classification framework was built to diagnose cytomegalovirus status from the catalog of TCR beta chain sequences. V and J gene assignment, in a later analysis, came from comparing TCR nucleotide sequences with IMGT/GENE-DB human TR gene sequences. Using the TCRdist pipeline, a later analysis assigned CDR3 sequences along with most-parsimonious VDJ recombination scenarios. In a later analysis, each TCR beta chain was defined by its CDR3 amino acid sequence together with its V-gene family, and reads without a unique V-gene family were excluded. As a way to deal with suspected cross-contamination and a sequencing artifact, a later analysis dropped more than 500 nucleotide sequences that were highly shared and had low generation probability. In a later analysis, a clonal expansion index for each public chain was calculated from normalized within-repertoire ranks of inferred template counts. Generation probabilities in a later analysis came from a VDJ recombination model fitted to out-of-frame rearrangements, and those results were checked against IGoR. In a later analysis, TCR-TCR, TCR-HLA and TCR-CMV co-occurrence was scored with hypergeometric tests, and a repertoire-size bias correction was applied to TCR pairs. In a later analysis, false discovery rates were estimated by permuting HLA or CMV assignments 20 times. A later analysis grouped co-occurring TCRs with DBSCAN, adding TCRdist sequence similarity when clustering within HLA-allele-positive subsets. For co-occurrence clustering, repertoires with fewer than 30,000 or more than 120,000 public chains were excluded, along with roughly 5 repertoires with anomalous nucleotide sharing. As stored in TCRdb, this immuneACCESS dataset retains in-frame rearrangements with V and J assigned. A fraction of the clones does not appear; measured against another copy, unresolved V genes explain less than half of the discrepancy, and the remainder lacks a known reason. Clone size and V and J calls were adopted from that table, with D and trimming inferred from the DNA. Counted in this sample were about 200,000 clones; 70% to 90% of them appeared once. The biggest ten clones account for about 3% of the sample.

The TCR sequence derives from a man aged 25 to 45 in good health and CMV-seronegative. Sequencing was done on a sample of PBMCs.

The CDR3 amino acid sequence is: CASRGTSGASVLTF. The nucleotides read TGCGCCAGCAGGGGGACATCTGGGGCCAGCGTCCTGACTTTC. The rearrangement joined TRBV10-2 to TRBJ2-6; TRBD1 is perhaps the D gene, given 6 matching bases. The CDR3 contains 14 residues, cysteine and phenylalanine counted. Here the CDR3 DNA is all that survives: 42 bases in frame from base 1. CDR1 WSHSY and CDR2 SAAADI are derived from the germline V gene.